These 32 T cell receptor beta chains came from one sample sequenced in a study of beta chain features in type 1 diabetes. The investigators reverse transcribed all of the isolated RNA, so they sequenced expressed TCRB transcripts. Using immunoSEQ multiplex PCR, the repertoire was profiled, and TCRdb retains in-frame clones only, with some absent. The repertoire holds about 350,000 clones, around a fifth seen once, with 0.035% to 0.05% in the top ten. Sequencing was carried out using naive CD4+ T cells from blood. The receptors originated from a woman aged 18-30 years in good health.

There are a few counts of this clone. This chain links TRBV25-1 with TRBJ2-5, with 8 bases identical to TRBD1. The CDR3 length is 12 residues. V lost 4 bases to trimming and J lost 12 bases; unmatched junction nucleotides: 7. Germline CDR1 reads MGHDK; CDR2 reads SYGVNS. The DNA for the CDR3 is TGTGCCAGCAGTGGTCCGGGACAGGCAGAGTACTTC. This gives the protein CASSGPGQAEYF.

The V gene is TRBV29-1, the J gene TRBJ1-5; 7 nucleotides line up with TRBD1. The V gene end was trimmed by 6 bases and the J gene end by 3 bases; junction bases not matched to a gene: 2. The CDR3 has 12 amino acids. CDR1 is SQVTM, CDR2 ANQGSEA, per germline. The CDR3 spells CSVGQHNQPQHF. The CDR3 DNA reads as TGCAGCGTGGGACAGCACAATCAGCCCCAGCATTTT.

This clone was observed a few times. The chain employs TRBV27 and TRBJ1-2, with D perhaps matching TRBD1 (6 bases). V lost 5 bases and J lost 4, with 14 bases in between. This CDR3 is 14 amino acids long. Germline CDR1 and CDR2: MNHEY and SMNVEV (reference sequence). As DNA, the CDR3 is TGTGCCAGCAGTACAGGGTTGGGGGCCTATGGCTACACCTTC. Encoded protein: CASSTGLGAYGYTF.

This clone was counted only a few times. The rearrangement links TRBV5-1 to TRBJ1-2; no definite D call. The germline CDR1 and CDR2 sequences are SGHRS and YFSETQ. CDR3 length: 15 amino acids. V lost 0 bases and J lost 4, with 13 bases in between. CDR3 loop: CASSLGGGRSYGYTF. The CDR3 DNA reads as TGCGCCAGCAGCTTGGGAGGAGGCCGATCCTATGGCTACACCTTC. Based on the CDR3 plus reference TRBV5-1 and TRBJ1-2, the full variable domain is KAGVTQTPRYLIKTRGQQVTLSCSPISGHRSVSWYQQTPGQGLQFLFEYFSETQRNKGNFPGRFSGRQFSNSRSEMNVSTLELGDSALYLCASSLGGGRSYGYTFGSGTRLTVV.

The chain links TRBV5-1 to TRBJ1-2; possibly TRBD1 for D (5 bases). Trimming took off 5 bases at V and 8 bases at J, with 16 bases between the two ends. Germline values: CDR1 SGHRS, CDR2 YFSETQ. CDR3 length: 13 amino acids. The CDR3 DNA sequence: TGCGCCAGCAGGAGCAGGGAATTAGAGGGCTACACCTTC. The encoded protein is CASRSRELEGYTF.

This clone was found a few times. This sequence joins TRBV6-5 and TRBJ2-7, with 8 bases that match TRBD1. Germline trimming cut 6 bases from V and 3 bases from J; bases unmatched to any gene: 1. Germline CDR1 and CDR2: MNHEY and SVGAGI. The CDR3 consists of 12 residues. The CDR3 loop is CASRDRVYEQYF. Here the CDR3 DNA reads TGTGCCAGCAGGGACAGGGTCTACGAGCAGTACTTC.

This clone was counted a few times. The chain employs TRBV9 and TRBJ1-2, with a weak D call TRBD1 (6 bases). V dropped 4 bases and J dropped 4 bases, with 14 bases sitting between them. The CDR3 runs 14 residues. Germline V gene data show CDR1 as SGDLS and CDR2 as YYNGEE. DNA for the CDR3: TGTGCCAGCAGCCCCCAGGGGACCCCCTATGGCTACACCTTC. It yields the protein CASSPQGTPYGYTF.

This clone appeared a few times. The genes are TRBV9 and TRBJ1-2; maybe TRBD1 (5 bases). Germline values: CDR1 SGDLS, CDR2 YYNGEE. This CDR3 is built from 13 residues. Trimming shortened V by 1 base and J by 11 bases, and 15 bases separated the two germline ends. The DNA for the CDR3 is TGTGCCAGCAGCGTAAGGGGCCCGGAGAGATACACCTTC. This sequence encodes CASSVRGPERYTF.

The chain combines TRBV6-5 with TRBJ2-3; 9 positions match TRBD2. V shed 5 bases and J 4 bases; nucleotides not matched to a gene: 7. The CDR3 runs to 15 residues. In germline, CDR1 is MNHEY, CDR2 SVGAGI. The CDR3 region is CASSAGGRPADTQYF. CDR3 nucleotide sequence: TGTGCCAGCAGTGCGGGGGGGCGCCCCGCAGATACGCAGTATTTT.

This clone was observed a handful of times. The chain links TRBV9 to TRBJ2-3; 14 nucleotides line up with TRBD2. J gave up 7 bases and V 6 bases, and 10 bases lay outside the gene matches. The CDR3 contains 16 residues. Germline CDR1 SGDLS, CDR2 YYNGEE. The CDR3 is CASIPRTSGGTYTQYF. In nucleotides, the CDR3 is TGTGCCAGCATCCCAAGGACTAGCGGGGGGACCTATACGCAGTATTTT.

This clone was observed a few times. This chain connects TRBV4-3 to TRBJ1-2, with TRBD1 matching over 8 bases. J was trimmed by 3 bases and V by 4 bases; bases with no gene match: 7. The germline V gene encodes CDR1 LGHNA and CDR2 YSLEER. This CDR3 has 15 residues. The CDR3, as DNA: TGCGCCAGCAGCCGAGAGACAGGGGTGGACTATGGCTACACCTTC. Translating gives CASSRETGVDYGYTF.

V and J are TRBV6-1 and TRBJ2-3, with TRBD1 matching 9 bases. J was trimmed by 1 base and V by 4 bases; bases with no gene match: 6. CDR3 length: 16 residues. CDR1 is MNHNS and CDR2 is SASEGT in the germline V gene. Here the CDR3 DNA reads TGTGCCAGCAGTGGTAGATGGACAGGGGGCACAGATACGCAGTATTTT. Its translation: CASSGRWTGGTDTQYF.

This clone has only a few counts. This rearrangement joins TRBV2 to TRBJ2-2; D is possibly TRBD1 (6 bases). Germline lookup yields CDR1 SNHLY and CDR2 FYNNEI. Trimming took off 8 bases at V and 0 bases at J, with 7 bases between the two ends. There are 13 residues in the CDR3. The CDR3 loop is CASGQSNTGELFF. The CDR3 DNA sequence: TGTGCCAGCGGACAGTCGAACACCGGGGAGCTGTTTTTT.

This chain connects TRBV4-3 to TRBJ1-6, with TRBD1 identical over 8 bases. Trimming at V came to 4 bases and at J to 7 bases, leaving 3 bases not matched to a gene. Germline lookup yields CDR1 LGHNA and CDR2 YSLEER. This CDR3 is built from 14 residues. This CDR3 is CASSRTGRNSPLHF. For the CDR3, the DNA is TGCGCCAGCAGCCGGACAGGGCGCAATTCACCCCTCCACTTT.

The V gene is TRBV7-9, the J gene TRBJ1-5, with 7 bases lining up with TRBD1. The V gene end was trimmed by 5 bases and the J gene end by 3 bases; junction bases not matched to a gene: 4. The CDR3 covers 14 residues. Germline CDR1 and CDR2: SEHNR and FQNEAQ (reference sequence). The CDR3 protein is CASSPGQFNQPQHF. DNA of the CDR3: TGTGCCAGCAGCCCGGGACAGTTCAATCAGCCCCAGCATTTT.

The rearrangement joins TRBV10-3 to TRBJ2-3, with TRBD2 as a possible D gene (6 bases). The CDR3 contains 14 residues. Trimming removed 10 bases at V and 0 bases at J, with 14 bases between. Germline assignment: CDR1 ENHRY and CDR2 SYGVKD. The CDR3 loop is CATGTGGSTDTQYF. The CDR3 bases are TGTGCCACCGGAACCGGGGGAAGCACAGATACGCAGTATTTT.

This clone showed up just a few times. This chain joins TRBV30 and TRBJ1-5; TRBD1 might be the D (5 bases). Deletions cut 1 base from V and 3 bases from J, with 7 bases between. Looked up from germline, CDR1 is GTSNPN and CDR2 is SVGIG (reference sequence). The CDR3 is made up of 13 amino acids. The CDR3 bases are TGTGCCTGGAGTGCAGGGTTCAATCAGCCCCAGCATTTT. As protein: CAWSAGFNQPQHF.

There are a few counts of this clone. The chain joins TRBV23-1 to TRBJ2-7, with D maybe TRBD1 (6 bases). TRBV23-1 is noted as an ORF with a role that remains uncertain. There are 14 residues in the CDR3. CDR3 loop: CAQAIGTGSYEQYF. The DNA for the CDR3 is TGCGCGCAAGCCATAGGAACAGGGTCGTACGAGCAGTACTTC.

This clone was seen a few times. V usage is TRBV7-9 and J usage is TRBJ2-1; TRBD1 agrees at 8 bases. The CDR3 is 13 residues long. V trimming: 2 bases; J trimming: 8 bases; junction bases outside the gene matches: 2. The V gene's germline CDR1 is SEHNR and CDR2 FQNEAQ (reference sequence). The CDR3 nucleotides read TGTGCCAGCAGCTTACAGGGGGCCCATGAGCAGTTCTTC. Protein sequence: CASSLQGAHEQFF.

This clone was recorded a few times. The rearrangement joins TRBV6-1 to TRBJ1-1; the D is unclear. Trimming removed 8 bases at V and 7 bases at J, with 11 bases between. The CDR3 has 11 amino acids. Germline loops: CDR1 MNHNS, CDR2 SASEGT. In nucleotides, the CDR3 is TGTGCCAGCCTGATTGGCAGTGAAGCTTTCTTT. It specifies CASLIGSEAFF.

On this clone itself: Other DNA sequences in this sample translate to the same CDR3. The chain uses TRBV5-1 and TRBJ2-3; 8 nucleotides align to TRBD2. The V gene's germline CDR1 is SGHRS and CDR2 YFSETQ. This CDR3 spans 13 amino acids. V lost 5 bases, J lost 1 base, and 0 bases stayed unmatched. CDR3 sequence (DNA): TGCGCCAGCAGTAGCGGGGGCACAGATACGCAGTATTTT. Its translation is CASSSGGTDTQYF.

This clone was counted many times. J is TRBJ2-5 and V is TRBV7-9; D ambiguous. The ends were cut back, 3 bases at V and 5 bases at J, with 4 bases in the middle. The CDR3 totals 11 residues. Germline CDR1 reads SEHNR; CDR2 reads FQNEAQ (reference sequence). CDR3 sequence (DNA): TGTGCCAGCAGCTTCGTTGAGACCCAGTACTTC. It specifies CASSFVETQYF.

This clone showed up just a few times. The rearrangement joins TRBV30 to TRBJ2-7; a weak D match, TRBD2 (6 bases). The germline V gene has CDR1 GTSNPN and CDR2 SVGIG (reference sequence). The CDR3 extends over 15 amino acids. V gave up 5 bases and J gave up 4 bases, with 21 bases separating them. The CDR3 DNA reads as TGTGCCTGGCGAGCTTCCGGGACTGGAAGATACGAGCAGTACTTC. Amino acid sequence: CAWRASGTGRYEQYF.

The chain is built from TRBV5-1 and TRBJ2-1; no clear D gene. Germline values: CDR1 SGHRS, CDR2 YFSETQ. Trimming shortened V by 0 bases and J by 7 bases, and 14 bases separated the two germline ends. CDR3 length: 15 amino acids. The CDR3: CASSLAIHAANEQFF. The CDR3 DNA reads TGCGCCAGCAGCTTGGCGATCCACGCGGCGAATGAGCAGTTCTTC.

The chain recombines TRBV28 with TRBJ1-3; D is ambiguous. Germline loops: CDR1 MDHEN, CDR2 SYDVKM. The CDR3 sequence is 12 residues long. The V gene lost 2 bases and the J gene lost 4 bases, with 3 bases spanning the gap. The DNA of the CDR3 is TGTGCCAGCAGTTTAGAGGGAAACACCATATATTTT. It yields the protein CASSLEGNTIYF.

This clone was detected a few times. V usage is TRBV4-1 and J usage is TRBJ2-5; D is undetermined. CDR1 MGHRA and CDR2 YSYEKL come from the germline V gene. CDR3 length equals 13 residues. Trimming pared 2 bases from V and 2 bases from J, leaving 6 bases between. CDR3 coding DNA: TGCGCCAGCAGCCAATTCCATCAAGAGACCCAGTACTTC. Translation: CASSQFHQETQYF.

The rearrangement joins TRBV6-5 to TRBJ1-1; TRBD1 matches at 8 bases. The ends lost 5 bases at V and 5 bases at J; junction bases unmatched: 10. The CDR3 totals 15 residues. The germline V gene encodes CDR1 MNHEY and CDR2 SVGAGI. The CDR3 bases are TGTGCCAGCAGTCCTTCCGGGACAGGAAGGACTGAAGCTTTCTTT. Translating it yields CASSPSGTGRTEAFF.

This clone was found a few times. The genes are TRBV2 and TRBJ2-7, with TRBD1 as a possible D gene (6 bases). The CDR3 extends over 12 amino acids. Looked up from germline, CDR1 is SNHLY and CDR2 is FYNNEI. V shed 6 bases and J shed 6 bases, with 12 bases lying between them. The CDR3 DNA is TGTGCCAGCAGGGGAACAGGGTCCGAGCAGTACTTC. Translated: CASRGTGSEQYF. Full variable domain (remainder filled in from reference TRBV2 and TRBJ2-7): EPEVTQTPSHQVTQMGQEVILRCVPISNHLYFYWYRQILGQKVEFLVSFYNNEISEKSEIFDDQFSVERPDGSNFTLKIRSTKLEDSAMYFCASRGTGSEQYFGPGTRLTVT.

V and J are TRBV27 and TRBJ2-7, with D hard to call. V lost 5 bases and J lost 3, with 11 bases in between. This CDR3 is built from 13 residues. Germline assignment: CDR1 MNHEY and CDR2 SMNVEV (reference sequence). DNA of the CDR3: TGTGCCAGCAGTGACGCGGAGCTCTACGAGCAGTACTTC. It codes for CASSDAELYEQYF.

The chain couples TRBV7-2 to TRBJ1-2; D is unclear. The V and J ends lost 3 bases and 4 bases respectively, with 15 bases between them. The CDR3 spans 15 residues. CDR1 and CDR2 (germline): SGHTA, FQGNSA. In DNA, the CDR3 is TGTGCCAGCAGCTTCCAAGCGTCAGACCGCTATGGCTACACCTTC. Residues: CASSFQASDRYGYTF.

This clone was counted between two and nine times. The rearrangement links TRBV2 to TRBJ2-7, with 9 bases identical to TRBD1. The V gene end was trimmed by 10 bases and the J gene end by 4 bases; junction bases not matched to a gene: 14. The CDR3 is 15 residues long. The germline gives CDR1 SNHLY, CDR2 FYNNEI. The CDR3 reads CAITGGSIAAYEQYF. In DNA form, the CDR3 reads TGTGCCATCACAGGGGGCAGTATCGCCGCTTACGAGCAGTACTTC. Full variable domain (remainder filled in from reference TRBV2 and TRBJ2-7): EPEVTQTPSHQVTQMGQEVILRCVPISNHLYFYWYRQILGQKVEFLVSFYNNEISEKSEIFDDQFSVERPDGSNFTLKIRSTKLEDSAMYFCAITGGSIAAYEQYFGPGTRLTVT.

The rearrangement uses TRBV5-1 and TRBJ2-1; 7 bases map to TRBD2. V gave up 2 bases and J gave up 2 bases; unmatched junction bases: 7. Germline CDR1 reads SGHRS; CDR2 reads YFSETQ. This CDR3 has 16 residues. This chain's CDR3 is CASSFSGLPTYNEQFF. The CDR3 nucleotides read TGCGCCAGCAGCTTTAGCGGGCTCCCTACCTACAATGAGCAGTTCTTC.